The subject of this entry is one T cell receptor beta chain. This entry belongs to a study of graft-versus-host responses after intestinal transplantation. Study-wide background: Each transplant was multivisceral, liver-intestinal, or isolated intestinal.

Measured with immunoSEQ multiplex PCR; TCRdb has only the in-frame clones, and not every one. This sample carries approximately 2,500 clones, under 30% of them seen once, and the ten largest clones take around 5%. The CDR3 contains 17 residues. CDR1 and CDR2 from the germline V gene are LNHDA and SQIVND (reference sequence). The trim removed 7 bases at V and 2 bases at J, leaving 11 bases unmatched. The J gene is TRBJ1-5, the V gene TRBV19; 10 bases fit TRBD1. The source was alloreactive CD4+ T cells from a mixed lymphocyte reaction culture, collected before transplantation. The subset was: CFSE-low proliferating T cells sorted from approximately 6-day pre-transplant mixed lymphocyte reaction (GvH or HvG direction). The clonotype originates from a human patient who was an organ donor for intestinal transplantation. CDR3 in DNA: TGTGCCAGTATCCCGGGACAGGGGAAAAACGGCAATCAGCCCCAGCATTTT. This gives the protein CASIPGQGKNGNQPQHF.